This T cell receptor (beta chain) was documented in a study of blood T cell repertoires in COVID-19. Study at large: Both acute and convalescent COVID-19 samples were obtained from the United States, Italy and Spain.

The CDR3 has 13 residues. Germline V lookup: CDR1 MDHEN, CDR2 SYDVKM. The germline V and J ends were trimmed by 3 bases and 6 bases, with 9 bases remaining between them. Profiling relied on immunoSEQ multiplex PCR, and the TCRdb table lists in-frame clones only, not all of them. This sample has about 270,000 clones, with about 91% found just once. The receptor was isolated from a middle-aged man who had been exposed to COVID-19. This chain connects TRBV28 to TRBJ1-5; D is unclear. The source material was PBMCs or T cells enriched from blood (not recorded which). CDR3 nucleotide sequence: TGTGCCAGCAGTTTCGGAGGGATTCAGCCCCAGCATTTT. This translates into CASSFGGIQPQHF.